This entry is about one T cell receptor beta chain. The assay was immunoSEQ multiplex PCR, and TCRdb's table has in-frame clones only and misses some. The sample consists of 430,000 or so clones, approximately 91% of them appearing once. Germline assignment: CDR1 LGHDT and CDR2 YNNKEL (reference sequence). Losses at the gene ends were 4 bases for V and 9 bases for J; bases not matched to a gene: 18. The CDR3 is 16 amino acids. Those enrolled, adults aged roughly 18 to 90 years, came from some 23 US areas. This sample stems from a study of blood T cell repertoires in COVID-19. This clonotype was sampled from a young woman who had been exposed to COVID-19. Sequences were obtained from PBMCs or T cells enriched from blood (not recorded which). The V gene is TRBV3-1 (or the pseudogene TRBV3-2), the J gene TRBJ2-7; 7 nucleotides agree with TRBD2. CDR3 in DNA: TGTGCCAGCAGCCGGGGCGGGAGAACACCTACGACGGGGCAGTACTTC. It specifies CASSRGGRTPTTGQYF.